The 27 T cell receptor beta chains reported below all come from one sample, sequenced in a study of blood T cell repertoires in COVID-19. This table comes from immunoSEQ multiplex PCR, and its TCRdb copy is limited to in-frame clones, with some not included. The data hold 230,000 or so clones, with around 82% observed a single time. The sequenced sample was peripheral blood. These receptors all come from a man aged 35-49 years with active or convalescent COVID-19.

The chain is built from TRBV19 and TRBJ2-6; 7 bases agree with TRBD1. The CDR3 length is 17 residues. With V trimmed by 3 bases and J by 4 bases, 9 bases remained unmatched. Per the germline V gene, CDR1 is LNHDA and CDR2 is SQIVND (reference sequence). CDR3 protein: CASSMWQGVPGANVLTF. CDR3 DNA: TGTGCCAGTAGTATGTGGCAGGGGGTGCCCGGGGCCAACGTCCTGACTTTC.

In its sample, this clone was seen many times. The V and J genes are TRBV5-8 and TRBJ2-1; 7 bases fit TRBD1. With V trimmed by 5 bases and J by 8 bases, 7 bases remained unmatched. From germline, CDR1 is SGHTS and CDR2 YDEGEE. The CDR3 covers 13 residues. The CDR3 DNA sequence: TGTGCCAGCAGTTATACAGGGGTGGATGAGCAGTTCTTC. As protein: CASSYTGVDEQFF.

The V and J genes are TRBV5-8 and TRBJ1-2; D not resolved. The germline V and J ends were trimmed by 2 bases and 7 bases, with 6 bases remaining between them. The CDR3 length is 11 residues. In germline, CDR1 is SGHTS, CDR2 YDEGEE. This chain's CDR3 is CASSFLSGYTF. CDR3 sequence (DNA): TGTGCCAGCAGCTTCCTTTCTGGCTACACCTTC.

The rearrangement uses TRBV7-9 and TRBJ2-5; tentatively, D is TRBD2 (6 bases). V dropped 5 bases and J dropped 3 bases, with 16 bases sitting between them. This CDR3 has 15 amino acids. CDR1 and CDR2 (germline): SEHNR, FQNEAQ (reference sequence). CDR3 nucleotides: TGTGCCAGCAGCCTGCAACCCGGGACTGAAGAGACCCAGTACTTC. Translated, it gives CASSLQPGTEETQYF.

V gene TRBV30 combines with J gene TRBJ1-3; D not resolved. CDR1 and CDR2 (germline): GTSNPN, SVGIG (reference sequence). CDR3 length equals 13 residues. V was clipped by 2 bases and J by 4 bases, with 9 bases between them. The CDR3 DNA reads TGTGCCTGGAGTCGAACCCAGGGAAACACCATATATTTT. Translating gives CAWSRTQGNTIYF.

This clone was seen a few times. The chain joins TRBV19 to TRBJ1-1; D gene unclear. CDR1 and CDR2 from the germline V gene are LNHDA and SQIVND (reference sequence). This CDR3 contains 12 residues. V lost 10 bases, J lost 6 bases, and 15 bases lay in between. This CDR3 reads CATTHNQAEAFF. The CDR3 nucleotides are TGTGCCACCACACACAACCAGGCTGAAGCTTTCTTT.

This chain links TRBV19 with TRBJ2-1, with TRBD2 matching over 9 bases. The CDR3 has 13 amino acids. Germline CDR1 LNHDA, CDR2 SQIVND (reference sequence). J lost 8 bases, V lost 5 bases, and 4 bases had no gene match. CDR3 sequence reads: CASSGGLADEQFF. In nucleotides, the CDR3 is TGTGCCAGTAGTGGGGGACTAGCAGATGAGCAGTTCTTC.

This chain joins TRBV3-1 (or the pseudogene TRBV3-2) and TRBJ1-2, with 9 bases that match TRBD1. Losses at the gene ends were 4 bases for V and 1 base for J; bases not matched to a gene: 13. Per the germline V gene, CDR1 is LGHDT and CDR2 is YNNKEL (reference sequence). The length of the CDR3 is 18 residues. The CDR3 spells CASSRTDGQGRDNYGYTF. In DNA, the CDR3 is TGTGCCAGCAGCCGTACCGATGGACAGGGGCGAGATAACTATGGCTACACCTTC.

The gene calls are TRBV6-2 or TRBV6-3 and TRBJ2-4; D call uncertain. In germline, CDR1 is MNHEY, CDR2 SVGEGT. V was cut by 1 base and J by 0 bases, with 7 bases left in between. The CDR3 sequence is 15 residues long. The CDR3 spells CASSYLEQAKNIQYF. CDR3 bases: TGTGCCAGCAGTTACTTAGAGCAAGCCAAAAACATTCAGTACTTC.

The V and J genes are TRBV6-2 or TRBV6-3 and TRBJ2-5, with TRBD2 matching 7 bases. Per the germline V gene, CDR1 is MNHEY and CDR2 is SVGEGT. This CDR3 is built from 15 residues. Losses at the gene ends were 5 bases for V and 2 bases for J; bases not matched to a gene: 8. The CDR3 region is CASSPPPGRQETQYF. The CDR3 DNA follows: TGTGCCAGCAGTCCCCCCCCCGGGAGGCAAGAGACCCAGTACTTC.

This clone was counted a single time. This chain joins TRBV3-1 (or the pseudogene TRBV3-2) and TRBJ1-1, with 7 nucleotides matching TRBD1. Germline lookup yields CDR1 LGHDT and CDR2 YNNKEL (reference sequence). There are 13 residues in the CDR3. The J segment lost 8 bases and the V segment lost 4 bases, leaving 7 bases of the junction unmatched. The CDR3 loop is CASSLRGTVEAFF. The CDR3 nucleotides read TGTGCCAGCAGCCTCCGTGGGACAGTCGAAGCTTTCTTT.

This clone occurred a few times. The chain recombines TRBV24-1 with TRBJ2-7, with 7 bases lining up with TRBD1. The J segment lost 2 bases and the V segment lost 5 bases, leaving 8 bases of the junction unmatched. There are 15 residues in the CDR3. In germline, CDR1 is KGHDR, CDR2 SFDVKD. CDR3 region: CATSGRTGQAYEQYF. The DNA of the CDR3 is TGTGCCACCAGTGGGAGGACAGGTCAGGCCTACGAGCAGTACTTC.

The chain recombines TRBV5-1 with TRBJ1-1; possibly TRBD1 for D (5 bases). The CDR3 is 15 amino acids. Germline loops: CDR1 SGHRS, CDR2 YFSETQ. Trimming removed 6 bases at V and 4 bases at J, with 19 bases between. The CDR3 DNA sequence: TGCGCCAGCACCGAGGAGGGGAATTTTTTCACTGAAGCTTTCTTT. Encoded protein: CASTEEGNFFTEAFF.

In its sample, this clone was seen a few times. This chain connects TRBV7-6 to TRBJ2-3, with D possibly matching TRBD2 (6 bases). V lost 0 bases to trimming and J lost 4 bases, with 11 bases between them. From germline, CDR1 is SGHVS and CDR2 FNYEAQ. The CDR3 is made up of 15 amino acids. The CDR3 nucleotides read TGTGCCAGCAGCTTAGCGCGGACTACGGCAGATACGCAGTATTTT. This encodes CASSLARTTADTQYF.

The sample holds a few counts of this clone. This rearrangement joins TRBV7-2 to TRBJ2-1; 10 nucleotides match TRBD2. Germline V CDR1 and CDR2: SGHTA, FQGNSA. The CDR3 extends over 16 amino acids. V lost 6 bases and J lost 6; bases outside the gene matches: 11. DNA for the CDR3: TGTGCCAGCAGTTCAAAGCGGGGGGGCGGTCCCAATGAGCAGTTCTTC. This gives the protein CASSSKRGGGPNEQFF.

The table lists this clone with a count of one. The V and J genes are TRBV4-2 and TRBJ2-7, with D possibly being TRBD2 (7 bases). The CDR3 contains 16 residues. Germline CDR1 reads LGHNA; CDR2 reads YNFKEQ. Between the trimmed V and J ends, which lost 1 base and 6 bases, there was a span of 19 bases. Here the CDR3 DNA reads TGTGCCAGCAGCCAAGGGGGGGGGCAGACCTCTGCCGAGCAGTACTTC. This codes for CASSQGGGQTSAEQYF.

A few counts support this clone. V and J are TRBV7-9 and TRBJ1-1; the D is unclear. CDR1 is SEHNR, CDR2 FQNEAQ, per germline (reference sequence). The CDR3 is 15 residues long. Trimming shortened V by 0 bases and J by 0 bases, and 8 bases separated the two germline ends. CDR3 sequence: CASSLASGLNTEAFF. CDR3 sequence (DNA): TGTGCCAGCAGCTTAGCATCGGGTCTGAACACTGAAGCTTTCTTT.

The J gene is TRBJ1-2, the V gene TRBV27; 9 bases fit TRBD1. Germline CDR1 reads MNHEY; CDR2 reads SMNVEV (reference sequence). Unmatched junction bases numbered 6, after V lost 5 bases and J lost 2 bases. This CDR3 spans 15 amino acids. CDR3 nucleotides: TGTGCCAGCAGTCCATCGACAGGGGGGAACTATGGCTACACCTTC. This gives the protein CASSPSTGGNYGYTF.

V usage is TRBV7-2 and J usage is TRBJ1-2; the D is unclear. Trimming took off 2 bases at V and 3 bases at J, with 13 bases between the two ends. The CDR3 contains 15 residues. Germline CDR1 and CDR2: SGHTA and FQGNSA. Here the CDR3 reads CASSLLVTGYYGYTF. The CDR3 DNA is TGTGCCAGCAGCTTACTAGTTACGGGGTACTATGGCTACACCTTC.

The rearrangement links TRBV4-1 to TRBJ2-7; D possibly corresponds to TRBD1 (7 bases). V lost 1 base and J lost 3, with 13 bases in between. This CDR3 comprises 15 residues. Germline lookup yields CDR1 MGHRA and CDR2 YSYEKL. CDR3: CASSQGGDRFYEQYF. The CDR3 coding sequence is TGCGCCAGCAGCCAAGGGGGGGACAGATTCTACGAGCAGTACTTC.

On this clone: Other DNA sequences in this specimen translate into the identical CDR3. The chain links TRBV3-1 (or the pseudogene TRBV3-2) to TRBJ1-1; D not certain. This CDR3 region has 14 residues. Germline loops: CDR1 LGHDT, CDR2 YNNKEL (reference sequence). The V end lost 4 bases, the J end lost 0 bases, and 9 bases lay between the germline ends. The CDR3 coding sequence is TGTGCCAGCAGCCCCTCACTACTGAACACTGAAGCTTTCTTT. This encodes CASSPSLLNTEAFF.

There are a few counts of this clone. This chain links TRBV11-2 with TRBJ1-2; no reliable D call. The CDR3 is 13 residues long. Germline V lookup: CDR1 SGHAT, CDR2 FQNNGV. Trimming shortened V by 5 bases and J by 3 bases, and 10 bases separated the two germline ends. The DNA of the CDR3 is TGTGCCAGCAGCCAAGGTGACTACTATGGCTACACCTTC. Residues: CASSQGDYYGYTF.

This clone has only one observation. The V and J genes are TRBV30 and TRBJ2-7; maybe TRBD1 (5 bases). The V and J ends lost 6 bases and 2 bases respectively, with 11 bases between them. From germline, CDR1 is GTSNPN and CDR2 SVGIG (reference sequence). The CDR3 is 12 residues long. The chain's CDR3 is CACIKTAYEQYF. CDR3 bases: TGTGCCTGTATAAAGACAGCCTACGAGCAGTACTTC.

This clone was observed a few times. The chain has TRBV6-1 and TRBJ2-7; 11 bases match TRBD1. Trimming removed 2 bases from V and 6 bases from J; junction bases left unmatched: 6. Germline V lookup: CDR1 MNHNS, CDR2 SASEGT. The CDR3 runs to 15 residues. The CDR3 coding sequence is TGTGCCAGCAGTGAATTGGACAGGGGGCCGTCCGAGCAGTACTTC. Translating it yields CASSELDRGPSEQYF.

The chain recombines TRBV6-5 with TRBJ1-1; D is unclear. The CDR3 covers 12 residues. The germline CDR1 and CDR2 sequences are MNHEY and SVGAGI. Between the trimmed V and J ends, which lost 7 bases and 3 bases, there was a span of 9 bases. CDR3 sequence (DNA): TGTGCCAGCACCTTTCTTGACACTGAAGCTTTCTTT. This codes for CASTFLDTEAFF.

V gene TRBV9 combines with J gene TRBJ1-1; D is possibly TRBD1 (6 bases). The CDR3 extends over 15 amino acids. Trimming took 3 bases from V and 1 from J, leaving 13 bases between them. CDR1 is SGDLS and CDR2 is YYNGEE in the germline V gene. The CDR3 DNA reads TGTGCCAGCAGCGCAACCGGGACACAGAACACTGAAGCTTTCTTT. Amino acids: CASSATGTQNTEAFF.

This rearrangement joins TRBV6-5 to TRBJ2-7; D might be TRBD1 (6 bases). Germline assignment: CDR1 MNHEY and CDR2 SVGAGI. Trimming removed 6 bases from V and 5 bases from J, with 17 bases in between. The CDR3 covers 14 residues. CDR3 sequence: CASSERSRGNEQYF. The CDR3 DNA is TGTGCCAGCAGCGAGCGATCCAGGGGAAACGAGCAGTACTTC.